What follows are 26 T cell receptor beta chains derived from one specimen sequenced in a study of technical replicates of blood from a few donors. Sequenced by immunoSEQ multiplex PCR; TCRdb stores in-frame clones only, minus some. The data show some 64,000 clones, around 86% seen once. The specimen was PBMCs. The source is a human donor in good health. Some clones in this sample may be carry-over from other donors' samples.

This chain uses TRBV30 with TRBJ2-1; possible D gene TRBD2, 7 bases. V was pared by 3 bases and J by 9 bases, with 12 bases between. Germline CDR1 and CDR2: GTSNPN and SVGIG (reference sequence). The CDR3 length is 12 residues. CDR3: CAWSARGGEQFF. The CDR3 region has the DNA TGTGCCTGGAGCGCTAGGGGGGGTGAGCAGTTCTTC.

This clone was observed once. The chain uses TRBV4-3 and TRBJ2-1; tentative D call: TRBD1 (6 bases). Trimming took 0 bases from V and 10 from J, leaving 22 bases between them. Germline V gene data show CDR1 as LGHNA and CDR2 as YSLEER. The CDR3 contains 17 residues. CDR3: CASSQDPRTVAPYEQFF. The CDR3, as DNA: TGCGCCAGCAGCCAAGATCCCCGGACAGTGGCCCCTTACGAGCAGTTCTTC.

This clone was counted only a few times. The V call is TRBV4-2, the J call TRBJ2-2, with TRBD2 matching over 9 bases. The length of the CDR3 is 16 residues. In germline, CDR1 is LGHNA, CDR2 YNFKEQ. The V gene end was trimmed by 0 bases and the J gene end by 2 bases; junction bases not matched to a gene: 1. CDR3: CASSQEAGGNTGELFF. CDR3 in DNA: TGTGCCAGCAGCCAAGAAGCGGGGGGAAACACCGGGGAGCTGTTTTTT.

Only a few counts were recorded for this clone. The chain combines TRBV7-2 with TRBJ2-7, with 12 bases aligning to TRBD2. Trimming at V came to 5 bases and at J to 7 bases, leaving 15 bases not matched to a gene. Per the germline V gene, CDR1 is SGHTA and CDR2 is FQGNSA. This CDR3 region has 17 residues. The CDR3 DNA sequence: TGTGCCAGCAGCCGGGGGATGCTAGCGGGGGGGCCAGGGGAGCAGTACTTC. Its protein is CASSRGMLAGGPGEQYF.

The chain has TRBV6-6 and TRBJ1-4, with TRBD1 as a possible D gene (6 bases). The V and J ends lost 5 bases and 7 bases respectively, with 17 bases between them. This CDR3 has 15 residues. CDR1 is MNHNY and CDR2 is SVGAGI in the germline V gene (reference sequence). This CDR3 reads CASSQTDRQLEKLFF. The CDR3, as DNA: TGTGCCAGCAGTCAAACGGACAGACAACTTGAAAAACTGTTTTTT.

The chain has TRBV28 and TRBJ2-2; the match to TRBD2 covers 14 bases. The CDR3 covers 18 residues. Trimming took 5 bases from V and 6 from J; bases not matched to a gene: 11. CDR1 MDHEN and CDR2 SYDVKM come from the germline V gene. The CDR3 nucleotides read TGTGCCAGCAGTGCCGGGACTAGCGGGAGCCGGGGCGCCGGGGAGCTGTTTTTT. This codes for CASSAGTSGSRGAGELFF.

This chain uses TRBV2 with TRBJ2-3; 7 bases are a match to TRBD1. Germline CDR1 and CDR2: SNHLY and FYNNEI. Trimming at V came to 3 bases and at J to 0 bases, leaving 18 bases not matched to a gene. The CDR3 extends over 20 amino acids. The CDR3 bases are TGTGCCAGCAGTGATCCGGGACAGTTACTCAGAGAGGGTAGCACAGATACGCAGTATTTT. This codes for CASSDPGQLLREGSTDTQYF. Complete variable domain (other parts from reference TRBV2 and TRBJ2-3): EPEVTQTPSHQVTQMGQEVILRCVPISNHLYFYWYRQILGQKVEFLVSFYNNEISEKSEIFDDQFSVERPDGSNFTLKIRSTKLEDSAMYFCASSDPGQLLREGSTDTQYFGPGTRLTVL.

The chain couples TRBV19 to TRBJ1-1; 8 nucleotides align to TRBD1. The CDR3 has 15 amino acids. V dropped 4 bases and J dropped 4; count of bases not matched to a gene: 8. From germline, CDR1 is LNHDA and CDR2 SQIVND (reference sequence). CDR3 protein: CASSSWSTGGTEAFF. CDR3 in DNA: TGTGCCAGTAGTAGCTGGTCAACAGGGGGCACTGAAGCTTTCTTT.

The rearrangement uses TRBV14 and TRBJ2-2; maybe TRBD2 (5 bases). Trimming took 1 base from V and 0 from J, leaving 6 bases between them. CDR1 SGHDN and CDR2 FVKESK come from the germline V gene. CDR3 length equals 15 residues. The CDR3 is CASSQGLTNTGELFF. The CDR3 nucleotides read TGTGCCAGCAGCCAAGGACTAACGAACACCGGGGAGCTGTTTTTT.

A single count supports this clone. The CDR3 DNA is TGTGCCAGCTGGCAGGAGACAGTCTCTTACTACAATGAGCAGTTCTTC. Translating gives CASWQETVSYYNEQFF. V and J are TRBV6-6 and TRBJ2-1; weak D call: TRBD1 (5 bases). Germline V gene lookup returns CDR1 MNHNY and CDR2 SVGAGI (reference sequence). The CDR3 contains 16 residues. V was clipped by 8 bases and J by 3 bases, with 20 bases between them.

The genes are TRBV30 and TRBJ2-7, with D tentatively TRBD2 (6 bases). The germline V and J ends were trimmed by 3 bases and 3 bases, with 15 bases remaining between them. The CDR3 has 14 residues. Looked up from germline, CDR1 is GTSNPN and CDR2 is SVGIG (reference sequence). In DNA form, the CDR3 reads TGTGCCTGGAGCAAAGCGGGTAGAGGCTACGAGCAGTACTTC. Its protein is CAWSKAGRGYEQYF.

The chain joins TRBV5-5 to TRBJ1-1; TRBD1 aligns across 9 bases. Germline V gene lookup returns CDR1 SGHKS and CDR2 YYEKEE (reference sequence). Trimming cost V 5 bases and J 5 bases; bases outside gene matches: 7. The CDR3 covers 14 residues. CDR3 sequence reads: CASRQTGGRTEAFF. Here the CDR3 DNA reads TGTGCCAGCAGACAAACAGGGGGCCGAACTGAAGCTTTCTTT.

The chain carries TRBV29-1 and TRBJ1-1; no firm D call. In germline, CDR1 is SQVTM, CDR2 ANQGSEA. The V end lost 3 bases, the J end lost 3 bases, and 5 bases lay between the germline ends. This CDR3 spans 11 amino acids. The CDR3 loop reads CSVERDTEAFF. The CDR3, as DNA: TGCAGCGTTGAGAGAGACACTGAAGCTTTCTTT.

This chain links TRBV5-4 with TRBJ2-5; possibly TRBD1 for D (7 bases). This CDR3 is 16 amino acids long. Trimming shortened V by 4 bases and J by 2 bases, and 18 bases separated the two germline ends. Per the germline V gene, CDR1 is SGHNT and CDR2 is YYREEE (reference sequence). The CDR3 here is CASSRDWAGGQETQYF. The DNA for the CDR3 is TGTGCCAGCAGCAGGGACTGGGCAGGGGGACAAGAGACCCAGTACTTC.

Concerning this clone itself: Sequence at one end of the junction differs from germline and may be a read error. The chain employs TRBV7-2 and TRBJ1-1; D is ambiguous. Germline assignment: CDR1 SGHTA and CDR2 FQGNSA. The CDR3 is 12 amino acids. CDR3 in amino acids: CARSLDFSGAFF. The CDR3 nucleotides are TGTGCCCGCAGCTTAGATTTTTCGGGGGCTTTCTTT.

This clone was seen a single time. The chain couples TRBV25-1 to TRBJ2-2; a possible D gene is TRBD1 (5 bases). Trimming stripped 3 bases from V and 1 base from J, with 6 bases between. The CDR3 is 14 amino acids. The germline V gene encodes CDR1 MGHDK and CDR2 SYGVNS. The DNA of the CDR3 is TGTGCCAGCAGTGATAGGGGGAACACCGGGGAGCTGTTTTTT. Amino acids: CASSDRGNTGELFF. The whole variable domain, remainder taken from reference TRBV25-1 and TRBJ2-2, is EADIYQTPRYLVIGTGKKITLECSQTMGHDKMYWYQQDPGMELHLIHYSYGVNSTEKGDLSSESTVSRIRTEHFPLTLESARPSHTSQYLCASSDRGNTGELFFGEGSRLTVL.

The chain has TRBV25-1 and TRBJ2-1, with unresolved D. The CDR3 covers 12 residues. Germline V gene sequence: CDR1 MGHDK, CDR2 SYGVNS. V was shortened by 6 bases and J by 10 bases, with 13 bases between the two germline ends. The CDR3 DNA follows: TGTGCCAGCAGGCCCCGTAACGAGGAGCAGTTCTTC. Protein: CASRPRNEEQFF.

The CDR3 DNA is TGTGCCTCCAGACAGGGGGCCAATCAGCCCCAGCATTTT. This codes for CASRQGANQPQHF. This sequence joins TRBV30 and TRBJ1-5; TRBD1 matches 10 bases. Germline loops: CDR1 GTSNPN, CDR2 SVGIG (reference sequence). J was trimmed by 3 bases and V by 7 bases; bases with no gene match: 3. CDR3 length equals 13 residues.

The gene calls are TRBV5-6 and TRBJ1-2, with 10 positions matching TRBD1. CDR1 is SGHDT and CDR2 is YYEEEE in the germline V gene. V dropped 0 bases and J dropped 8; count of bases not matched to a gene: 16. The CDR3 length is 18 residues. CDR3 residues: CASSLVGTGTGVSGGYTF. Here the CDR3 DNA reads TGTGCCAGCAGCTTGGTGGGTACCGGGACAGGGGTTAGCGGAGGCTACACCTTC.

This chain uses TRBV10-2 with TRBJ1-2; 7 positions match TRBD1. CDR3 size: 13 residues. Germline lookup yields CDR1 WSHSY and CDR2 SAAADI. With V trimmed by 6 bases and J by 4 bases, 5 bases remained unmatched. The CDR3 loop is CASRETGLYGYTF. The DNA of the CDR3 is TGCGCCAGCAGAGAGACAGGGCTCTATGGCTACACCTTC.

This CDR3 reads CSVGTTESSYGYTF. CDR3 sequence (DNA): TGCAGCGTTGGTACTACGGAATCAAGCTATGGCTACACCTTC. The V and J genes are TRBV29-1 and TRBJ1-2; D uncertain. Germline values: CDR1 SQVTM, CDR2 ANQGSEA. This CDR3 has 14 residues. The V end lost 4 bases, the J end lost 4 bases, and 16 bases lay between the germline ends.

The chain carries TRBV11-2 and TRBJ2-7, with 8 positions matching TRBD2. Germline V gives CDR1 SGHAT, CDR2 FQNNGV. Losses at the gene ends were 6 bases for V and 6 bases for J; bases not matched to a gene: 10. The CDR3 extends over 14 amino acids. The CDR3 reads CASREREPSFEQYF. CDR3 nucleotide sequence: TGTGCCAGCAGGGAGCGGGAGCCATCGTTCGAGCAGTACTTC.

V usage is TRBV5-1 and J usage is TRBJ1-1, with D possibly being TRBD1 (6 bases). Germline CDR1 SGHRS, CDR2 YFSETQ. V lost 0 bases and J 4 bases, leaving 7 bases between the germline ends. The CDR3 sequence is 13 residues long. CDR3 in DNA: TGCGCCAGCAGCTTGGACAGGGTCACTGAAGCTTTCTTT. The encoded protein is CASSLDRVTEAFF. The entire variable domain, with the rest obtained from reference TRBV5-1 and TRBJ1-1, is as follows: KAGVTQTPRYLIKTRGQQVTLSCSPISGHRSVSWYQQTPGQGLQFLFEYFSETQRNKGNFPGRFSGRQFSNSRSEMNVSTLELGDSALYLCASSLDRVTEAFFGQGTRLTVV.

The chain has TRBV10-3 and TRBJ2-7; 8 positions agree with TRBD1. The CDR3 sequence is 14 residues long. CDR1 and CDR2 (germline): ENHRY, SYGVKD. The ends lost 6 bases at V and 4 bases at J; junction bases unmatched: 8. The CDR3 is CAISSGQGPYEQYF. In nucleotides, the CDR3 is TGTGCCATCAGCTCTGGACAGGGACCATACGAGCAGTACTTC.

CDR3 in DNA: TGTGCCAGCAGCCAGACTAGCGGGGAGCCAGATACGCAGTATTTT. This sequence encodes CASSQTSGEPDTQYF. The chain employs TRBV5-5 and TRBJ2-3; 11 nucleotides line up with TRBD2. After removal of 4 bases from V and 4 bases from J, the junction contained 5 bases not matched to a gene. The CDR3 runs to 15 residues. CDR1 SGHKS and CDR2 YYEKEE come from the germline V gene (reference sequence).

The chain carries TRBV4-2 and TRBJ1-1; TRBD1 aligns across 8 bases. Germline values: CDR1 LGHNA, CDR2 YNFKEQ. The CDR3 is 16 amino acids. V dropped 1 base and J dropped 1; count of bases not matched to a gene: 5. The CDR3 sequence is CASSQVTGGENTEAFF. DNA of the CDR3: TGTGCCAGCAGCCAAGTTACAGGGGGTGAGAACACTGAAGCTTTCTTT.